The 2 T cell receptor beta chains below all came from one sample that was sequenced in a study of shared T cell receptors in the human thymus. Measured with immunoSEQ multiplex PCR; TCRdb has only the in-frame clones, and not every one. The sample shows approximately 730,000 clones, 75% to 90% of them seen only once. These data were also filed under a second study, of human thymus T cells.

Sequenced: thymocytes. These receptors were taken from a girl less than two years old with a congenital heart defect.

The rearrangement links TRBV29-1 to TRBJ1-3; D remains ambiguous. CDR3 length: 13 amino acids. The germline V and J ends were trimmed by 1 base and 8 bases, with 12 bases remaining between them. Germline assignment: CDR1 SQVTM and CDR2 ANQGSEA. For the CDR3, the DNA is TGCAGCGTTGAAGGGCAGCGGGAGGACACCATATATTTT. This gives the protein CSVEGQREDTIYF.

This clone was found a few times. This sequence joins TRBV5-1 and TRBJ2-3, with TRBD2 identical over 8 bases. The CDR3 spans 20 residues. Germline V gene data show CDR1 as SGHRS and CDR2 as YFSETQ. Trimming cost V 4 bases and J 4 bases; bases outside gene matches: 23. The CDR3: CASSRIELAAVLYGADTQYF. CDR3 in DNA: TGCGCCAGCAGCCGAATCGAACTAGCGGCGGTTTTATATGGCGCAGATACGCAGTATTTT.